A single T cell receptor (beta chain) is shown here with its context. This specimen comes from a study of blood T cell repertoires in COVID-19. Overall study context: The United States, Italy and Spain provided the acute and convalescent COVID-19 samples. PBMCs, B-cell-depleted T cells, or T cells were the source of the cDNA or gDNA that made up the material.

J gave up 6 bases and V 2 bases, and 9 bases lay outside the gene matches. The CDR3 runs 15 residues. Per the germline V gene, CDR1 is KGHSH and CDR2 is LQKENI. Authors' analysis steps: Reference gene primer amplification gave estimated nucleated cell counts. Here immunoSEQ multiplex PCR was the method, and the copy in TCRdb shows in-frame clones only, minus some. The DNA gave D and trimming, while V, J and clone size come from that table. The sample shows approximately 94,000 clones, 80% to 90% of them seen only once. This chain uses TRBV18 with TRBJ1-2; 7 bases align to TRBD1. The receptor was derived from a woman aged 65 to 85 with acute or convalescent COVID-19. The sequenced sample was peripheral blood. Written as DNA, the CDR3 is TGTGCCAGCTCACCAAACACAGACAGGGTCCATGGCTACACCTTC. Protein: CASSPNTDRVHGYTF.